What follows are 9 T cell receptor beta chains derived from one specimen sequenced in a study of preoperative IRX-2 immunotherapy in early breast cancer. Treatment meaning: preoperative locoregional IRX-2 cytokine immunotherapy. Data came from immunoSEQ multiplex PCR; TCRdb stores just in-frame clones and leaves some out. The repertoire holds over 60,000 clones, with approximately 94% as singletons. The sample was taken from a patient treated with IRX-2 immunotherapy. These receptors all come from a human donor with breast cancer.

The chain couples TRBV11-2 to TRBJ2-1; the D is unclear. From germline, CDR1 is SGHAT and CDR2 FQNNGV. This CDR3 is 13 amino acids long. Trimming cost V 5 bases and J 5 bases, with 10 bases left between them. In DNA, the CDR3 is TGTGCCAGCAGCAATCTCCGGAACAATGAGCAGTTCTTC. It encodes CASSNLRNNEQFF.

The chain combines TRBV5-1 with TRBJ2-1; 7 nucleotides align to TRBD1. J lost 3 bases, V lost 5 bases, and 2 bases had no gene match. Germline lookup yields CDR1 SGHRS and CDR2 YFSETQ. This CDR3 is built from 13 residues. The CDR3 region is CASSRDSYNEQFF. DNA for the CDR3: TGCGCCAGCAGTAGGGACAGCTACAATGAGCAGTTCTTC.

The V and J genes are TRBV28 and TRBJ2-2; no clear D. V was clipped by 6 bases and J by 4 bases, with 3 bases between them. The CDR3 spans 11 residues. In germline, CDR1 is MDHEN, CDR2 SYDVKM. The CDR3 DNA reads TGTGCCAGCAGGTTCACCGGGGAGCTGTTTTTT. It translates to CASRFTGELFF.

This chain uses TRBV2 with TRBJ2-3; either TRBD1 or TRBD2 may fit D (5 bases each). Trimming pared 8 bases from V and 2 bases from J, leaving 17 bases between. The CDR3 covers 15 residues. Per the germline V gene, CDR1 is SNHLY and CDR2 is FYNNEI. The CDR3 reads CASYGTDGPTDTQYF. In nucleotides, the CDR3 is TGTGCCAGCTACGGGACGGACGGACCCACAGATACGCAGTATTTT.

The CDR3 reads CASSKRGDYNYGYTF. The CDR3 bases are TGTGCCAGCAGCAAGAGGGGTGACTATAACTATGGCTACACCTTC. The chain has TRBV21-1 and TRBJ1-2. TRBV21-1 is designated a pseudogene. The CDR3 covers 15 residues.

The chain has TRBV6-6 and TRBJ1-3; 9 bases fit TRBD1. CDR1 MNHNY and CDR2 SVGAGI come from the germline V gene (reference sequence). The V and J ends lost 8 bases and 2 bases, in that order; junction bases with no gene match: 4. CDR3 length equals 14 residues. CDR3 DNA sequence: TGTGCCAGCGGGACAGGGAAGGCTGGAAACACCATATATTTT. This gives the protein CASGTGKAGNTIYF.

This chain connects TRBV7-8 to TRBJ1-1; D remains ambiguous. Germline CDR1 is SGHVS and CDR2 is FQNEAQ. The CDR3 has 13 residues. V lost 6 bases and J 3 bases, leaving 11 bases between the germline ends. As DNA, the CDR3 is TGTGCCAGCAGGCGAATAGGGTACACTGAAGCTTTCTTT. It yields the protein CASRRIGYTEAFF. The variable domain in full, with the rest retrieved from reference TRBV7-8 and TRBJ1-1, is GAGVSQSPRYKVAKRGQDVALRCDPISGHVSLFWYQQALGQGPEFLTYFQNEAQLDKSGLPSDRFFAERPEGSVSTLKIQRTQQEDSAVYLCASRRIGYTEAFFGQGTRLTVV.

In its sample, this clone was seen once. The chain recombines TRBV28 with TRBJ2-6; possibly TRBD1 or TRBD2 for D (5 bases each). Trimming took 2 bases from V and 1 from J, leaving 18 bases between them. This CDR3 is 19 amino acids long. Germline V gene data show CDR1 as MDHEN and CDR2 as SYDVKM. For the CDR3, the DNA is TGTGCCAGCAGTTTACCATTTCGAGGGGACGGATCTGGGGCCAACGTCCTGACTTTC. Its translation is CASSLPFRGDGSGANVLTF. Supplemented by reference TRBV28 and TRBJ2-6, the full variable domain reads DVKVTQSSRYLVKRTGEKVFLECVQDMDHENMFWYRQDPGLGLRLIYFSYDVKMKEKGDIPEGYSVSREKKERFSLILESASTNQTSMYLCASSLPFRGDGSGANVLTFGAGSRLTVL.

The V call is TRBV19, the J call TRBJ2-7; no firm D call. Germline V CDR1 and CDR2: LNHDA, SQIVND (reference sequence). This CDR3 is 13 amino acids long. Trimming took off 6 bases at V and 4 bases at J, with 13 bases between the two ends. CDR3 sequence: CASSVSLGYEQYF. The CDR3 DNA is TGTGCCAGTAGCGTCAGTTTGGGGTACGAGCAGTACTTC.